The 8 T cell receptor beta chains listed next were all sequenced from one sample in a study of blood T cells in healthy people across ages. Next came a second PCR, run for about 6 to 12 cycles, which used a sample-barcoded 5' primer along with a J-beta primer mix. Using its own MiXCR run on the 5' RACE reads, TCRdb lists one record per CDR3 protein. Among about 940,000 distinct CDR3 sequences listed, roughly 43% were seen once. Sequenced input: blood. Receptors originate from a man aged 25 to 40 in good health.

The gene calls are TRBV4-3 and TRBJ2-5; TRBD1 aligns across 10 bases. J gave up 4 bases and V 3 bases, and 8 bases lay outside the gene matches. The CDR3 loop spans 16 amino acids. Germline-derived CDR1 and CDR2 are LGHNA and YSLEER. The CDR3 reads CASSQDGTGASETQYF. The CDR3 DNA follows: TGCGCCAGCAGCCAGGACGGGACAGGGGCTTCAGAGACCCAGTACTTC.

The chain uses TRBV7-2 and TRBJ2-5, with 11 bases fitting TRBD1. With V trimmed by 1 base and J by 4 bases, 11 bases remained unmatched. This CDR3 region has 18 residues. The germline gives CDR1 SGHTA, CDR2 FQGNSA. The CDR3 sequence is CASSLGTGGLSIGETQYF. CDR3 nucleotide sequence: TGTGCCAGCAGCTTAGGGACAGGGGGCTTGAGTATCGGAGAGACCCAGTACTTC.

V and J are TRBV30 and TRBJ1-4; no definite D call. CDR3 length equals 11 residues. Germline loops: CDR1 GTSNPN, CDR2 SVGIG (reference sequence). V lost 8 bases to trimming and J lost 7 bases, with 11 bases between them. The CDR3 DNA sequence: TGTGCCCTTGGAGTGGGTGAAAAACTGTTTTTT. Its translation: CALGVGEKLFF.

This rearrangement joins TRBV5-1 to TRBJ1-2, with D possibly being TRBD1 (6 bases). This CDR3 comprises 13 residues. Per the germline V gene, CDR1 is SGHRS and CDR2 is YFSETQ. V shed 5 bases and J shed 8 bases, with 16 bases lying between them. The CDR3 region has the DNA TGCGCCAGCAGTTTAACAGGGAGTCAAGGCTACACCTTC. It yields the protein CASSLTGSQGYTF.

Concerning this clonotype: Mismatch with germline at one junction end may stem from a read error. The rearrangement uses TRBV20-1 and TRBJ1-2; D ambiguous. In germline, CDR1 is DFQATT, CDR2 SNEGSKA (reference sequence). There are 13 residues in the CDR3. The CDR3 reads CSVRGFGNGGYTF. The CDR3 DNA reads TGCAGTGTTAGAGGGTTCGGGAACGGTGGCTACACCTTC.

This chain connects TRBV12-3 or TRBV12-4 to TRBJ2-7; the match to TRBD1 covers 7 bases. J lost 5 bases, V lost 7 bases, and 8 bases had no gene match. CDR3 length: 13 amino acids. The CDR3 DNA sequence: TGTGCCAGCACCGGGTACAGGGGAGACGAGCAGTACTTC. Protein product: CASTGYRGDEQYF.

This clonotype was seen a handful of times. The chain combines TRBV7-2 with TRBJ1-3, with TRBD1 as a possible D gene (6 bases). CDR1 is SGHTA, CDR2 FQGNSA, per germline. This CDR3 is 15 amino acids long. Between the trimmed V and J ends, which lost 4 bases and 0 bases, there was a span of 10 bases. CDR3 sequence (DNA): TGTGCCAGCAGCTCCCGGACAGCCTCTGGAAACACCATATATTTT. Residues: CASSSRTASGNTIYF. The full variable domain, its missing parts supplied by reference TRBV7-2 and TRBJ1-3, is GAGVSQSPSNKVTEKGKDVELRCDPISGHTALYWYRQSLGQGLEFLIYFQGNSAPDKSGLPSDRFSAERTGGSVSTLTIQRTQQEDSAVYLCASSSRTASGNTIYFGEGSWLTVV.

The gene calls are TRBV7-2 and TRBJ2-6, with TRBD1 matching over 9 bases. In germline, CDR1 is SGHTA, CDR2 FQGNSA. The CDR3 covers 19 residues. V shed 3 bases, J shed 1 base, and the junction held 10 bases outside the gene matches. CDR3 protein: CASSFRGVQGASGANVLTF. As DNA, the CDR3 is TGTGCCAGCAGCTTTAGAGGTGTACAGGGGGCATCTGGGGCCAACGTCCTGACTTTC.